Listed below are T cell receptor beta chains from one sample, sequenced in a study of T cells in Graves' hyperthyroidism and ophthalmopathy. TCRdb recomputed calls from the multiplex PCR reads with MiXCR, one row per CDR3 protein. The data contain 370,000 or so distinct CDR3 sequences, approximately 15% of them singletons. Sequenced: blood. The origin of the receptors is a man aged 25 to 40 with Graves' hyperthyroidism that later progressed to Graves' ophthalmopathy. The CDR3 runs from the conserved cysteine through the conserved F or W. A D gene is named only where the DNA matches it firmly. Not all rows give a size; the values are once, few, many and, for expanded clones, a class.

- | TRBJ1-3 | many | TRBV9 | CASSPNVHSGNTIYF | TGTGCCAGCAGCCCAAACGTCCACTCTGGAAACACCATATATTTT
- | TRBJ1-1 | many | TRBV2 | CATNSGPMNTEAFF | TGTGCCACTAACTCCGGACCGATGAACACTGAAGCTTTCTTT
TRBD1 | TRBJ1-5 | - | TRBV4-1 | CASSHGQGEGQPQHF | TGCGCCAGCAGCCATGGTCAGGGGGAGGGTCAGCCCCAGCATTTT
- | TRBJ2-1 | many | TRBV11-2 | CASSLGASHTDEQFF | TGTGCCAGCAGCTTAGGGGCTAGCCACACCGATGAGCAGTTCTTC
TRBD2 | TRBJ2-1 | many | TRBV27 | CASSSDPSGLYNEQFF | TGTGCCAGCAGTTCCGACCCTAGCGGGCTCTACAATGAGCAGTTCTTC
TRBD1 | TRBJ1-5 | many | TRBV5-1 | CASSWTGLDQPQHF | TGCGCCAGCAGCTGGACAGGGTTAGATCAGCCCCAGCATTTT
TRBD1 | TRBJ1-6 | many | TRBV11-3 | CASSLVTGGTDNSPLHF | TGTGCCAGCAGCTTAGTTACAGGGGGGACCGACAATTCACCCCTCCACTTT
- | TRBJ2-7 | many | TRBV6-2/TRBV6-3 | CASRPLGIETLLKEQYF | TGTGCCAGCAGACCATTGGGAATCGAGACCCTCTTGAAAGAGCAGTACTTC
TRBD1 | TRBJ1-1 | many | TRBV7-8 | CASSLSGTGKTEAFF | TGTGCCAGCAGCTTATCCGGGACAGGGAAGACTGAAGCTTTCTTT
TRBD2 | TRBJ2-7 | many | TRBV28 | CASGGLAVYEQYF | TGTGCCAGCGGGGGACTAGCGGTCTACGAGCAGTACTTC